The rows below give T cell receptor beta chains drawn from one sample of a study of shared clonotypes between healthy human individuals. Produced via immunoSEQ multiplex PCR; TCRdb's table is partial and in-frame only. The sample carries a few hundred thousand clones, approximately 97% recorded once. Sample: naive CD4+ T cells sorted from blood. These receptors all stem from a woman under 40 in good health. CDR3s include the opening cysteine and the closing phenylalanine or tryptophan. A D gene is named only where the DNA matches it firmly. The listing skips clone size in some rows; elsewhere it reads once, few, many or a size class.

v_call,cdr3_length,d_call,j_call,clone_size,cdr3_nt,cdr3_aa
TRBV28,15,TRBD2,TRBJ2-7,NA,TGTGCCAGCAGTTCGCCTCGACTAGCGCCCGACGAGCAGTACTTC,CASSSPRLAPDEQYF
TRBV11-2,17,NA,TRBJ2-3,NA,TGTGCCAGCAGCTTAACCAATGGGGCTAGCGGCACAGATACGCAGTATTTT,CASSLTNGASGTDTQYF
TRBV14,15,NA,TRBJ2-5,NA,TGTGCCAGCAGACAATCTCTAGCCGACGAAGAGACCCAGTACTTC,CASRQSLADEETQYF
TRBV10-3,13,NA,TRBJ1-5,NA,TGTGCCATCAGTGAGTCCGGCAATCAGCCCCAGCATTTT,CAISESGNQPQHF
TRBV7-2,19,NA,TRBJ2-7,NA,TGTGCCAGCAGCTTAGTTCCCCCGGGACGAGCCGGTGATTTATACGAGCAGTACTTC,CASSLVPPGRAGDLYEQYF
TRBV18,17,TRBD1,TRBJ1-5,NA,TGTGCCAGCTCACCACCCCGGACAGGGGGCCGCAATCAGCCCCAGCATTTT,CASSPPRTGGRNQPQHF
TRBV10-2,13,TRBD1,TRBJ1-1,NA,TGCGCCAGCAGGAGACAGGGTACGGATGAAGCTTTCTTT,CASRRQGTDEAFF
TRBV7-9,14,NA,TRBJ1-1,NA,TGTGCCAGCAGCTTAGGGGGCCCTAACACTGAAGCTTTCTTT,CASSLGGPNTEAFF
TRBV7-3,14,NA,TRBJ1-1,NA,TGTGCCAGCAGCTTAGGGACCGAGAACACTGAAGCTTTCTTT,CASSLGTENTEAFF
TRBV20-1,10,NA,TRBJ2-1,NA,TGCACCGGGCGGGGTAATGAGCAGTTCTTC,CTGRGNEQFF
TRBV6-6,11,NA,TRBJ2-2,NA,TGTGCCAGCCTCTGGGCCGGGGAGCTGTTTTTT,CASLWAGELFF
TRBV30,18,TRBD2,TRBJ2-1,NA,TGTGCCTGGTTCCCTGGGACTAGCGGGACCGGGAGCTACAATGAGCAGTTCTTC,CAWFPGTSGTGSYNEQFF
TRBV5-1,13,NA,TRBJ1-2,NA,TGCGCCAGCAGCTTGGGCGAGGCGGGAGGCTACACCTTC,CASSLGEAGGYTF
TRBV7-9,17,TRBD2,TRBJ2-7,NA,TGTGCCAGCAGCTCGGGACTAGCGGGAAGCATAGCCTACGAGCAGTACTTC,CASSSGLAGSIAYEQYF
TRBV4-2,17,TRBD2,TRBJ2-2,NA,TGTGCCAGCAGCCCGCGGGGTAGCGGGATGAACACCGGGGAGCTGTTTTTT,CASSPRGSGMNTGELFF
TRBV6-1,14,NA,TRBJ2-1,NA,TGTGCCAGCAGTAGACAAAGCTCCTACAATGAGCAGTTCTTC,CASSRQSSYNEQFF
TRBV4-2,16,NA,TRBJ2-6,once,TGTGCCAGCGCTAGGACAGTTTCCTCTGGCGCCAACGTCCTGACTTTC,CASARTVSSGANVLTF
TRBV5-1,12,NA,TRBJ2-3,NA,TGCGCCAGGAGCGGTCTCACAGATACGCAGTATTTT,CARSGLTDTQYF
TRBV29-1,15,NA,TRBJ1-1,once,TGCAGCGTAGGCCCGACAGGCCGGACCGGCACTGAAGCTTTCTTT,CSVGPTGRTGTEAFF
TRBV28,16,NA,TRBJ2-6,once,TGTGCCAGCAGTTTCGTTGGAGTTGGGGAGGCCAACGTCCTGACTTTC,CASSFVGVGEANVLTF